This TCR beta chain was captured in a study of cytomegalovirus exposure and HLA in healthy donors. Broader study findings: The authors later linked a missense DCLRE1C variant to TCR beta V- and J-gene trimming.

This clone came up a few times. What it binds is unknown. The germline CDR1 and CDR2 sequences are MNHNS and SASEGT. The ends lost 1 base at V and 3 bases at J; junction bases unmatched: 1. This CDR3 is built from 14 residues. The PCR ran on 60 Vbeta and 13 Jbeta primers. TCRdb's copy holds only in-frame clones and misses some; the assay was immunoSEQ multiplex PCR. The sample records around 210,000 clones, around 80% being singletons. The chain couples TRBV6-1 to TRBJ2-7; 9 bases are shared with TRBD1. The sequenced sample consisted of PBMCs. The TCR was taken from a boy aged 5-17 years in good health and CMV-seronegative. CDR3 DNA: TGTGCCAGCAGTGAAGACAGGGGGCTCTACGAGCAGTACTTC. Its translation is CASSEDRGLYEQYF.